The 30 T cell receptor beta chains given below trace back to one sample, sequenced in a study of immune evolution from preneoplasia to lung adenocarcinoma. TCRdb's table, derived via immunoSEQ multiplex PCR, lists solely in-frame clones and lacks some. The sample has 30,000 to 45,000 clones; 74% are singletons. The sample comprised FFPE invasive lung adenocarcinoma tissue. The origin of the receptors is a person between 55 and 70 years old with lung adenocarcinoma.

CDR3 sequence (DNA): TGCGCCAGCAGCCACCTTGGGACTAGCGATACCGGGGAGCTGTTTTTT. Its translation: CASSHLGTSDTGELFF. This sequence joins TRBV4-1 and TRBJ2-2; TRBD2 agrees at 10 bases. This CDR3 is 16 amino acids long. The germline V gene encodes CDR1 MGHRA and CDR2 YSYEKL. The J segment lost 5 bases and the V segment lost 3 bases, leaving 6 bases of the junction unmatched.

The chain combines TRBV7-8 with TRBJ2-7; TRBD1 matches 8 bases. From germline, CDR1 is SGHVS and CDR2 FQNEAQ. CDR3 length: 14 residues. V lost 5 bases to trimming and J lost 1 base; unmatched junction nucleotides: 4. The CDR3 region is CASSARDRSYEQYF. Here the CDR3 DNA reads TGTGCCAGCAGCGCCCGGGACAGGTCCTACGAGCAGTACTTC.

The chain employs TRBV7-8 and TRBJ2-5, with D uncertain. Germline-derived CDR1 and CDR2 are SGHVS and FQNEAQ. The V gene lost 2 bases and the J gene lost 4 bases, with 11 bases spanning the gap. The CDR3 runs to 14 residues. CDR3: CASSLFLKLETQYF. CDR3 DNA: TGTGCCAGCAGCTTATTTCTAAAATTAGAGACCCAGTACTTC.

This chain links TRBV6-5 with TRBJ2-7; the match to TRBD1 covers 10 bases. The V gene end was trimmed by 0 bases and the J gene end by 6 bases; junction bases not matched to a gene: 5. Germline CDR1 is MNHEY and CDR2 is SVGAGI. The CDR3 is 15 residues long. This CDR3 reads CASSYSRQGAGEQYF. The CDR3 nucleotides read TGTGCCAGCAGTTACTCGAGACAGGGGGCTGGCGAGCAGTACTTC.

This clone was observed a handful of times. The chain links TRBV4-1 to TRBJ2-7; D is unclear. Trimming removed 0 bases from V and 5 bases from J, with 8 bases in between. Germline V gene lookup returns CDR1 MGHRA and CDR2 YSYEKL. The CDR3 is made up of 13 amino acids. This CDR3 is CASSQDFQNEQYF. The CDR3 nucleotides are TGCGCCAGCAGCCAAGATTTCCAGAACGAGCAGTACTTC.

The chain links TRBV4-1 to TRBJ2-7; D not resolved. Germline CDR1 MGHRA, CDR2 YSYEKL. V lost 2 bases, J lost 6 bases, and 8 bases lay in between. The CDR3 is made up of 12 amino acids. CDR3 in amino acids: CASSQSSAEQYF. CDR3 nucleotide sequence: TGCGCCAGCAGCCAAAGCAGTGCCGAGCAGTACTTC.

This chain joins TRBV7-8 and TRBJ2-5; D remains ambiguous. Germline CDR1 SGHVS, CDR2 FQNEAQ. The CDR3 consists of 13 residues. The V and J ends lost 1 base and 5 bases respectively, with 8 bases between them. This CDR3 reads CASSLGPDETQYF. For the CDR3, the DNA is TGTGCCAGCAGCTTAGGTCCAGATGAGACCCAGTACTTC.

The V gene is TRBV6-6, the J gene TRBJ2-5; the D is unclear. The DNA end favors TRBJ2-7, so the J call may be wrong. The length of the CDR3 is 13 residues. The germline V gene encodes CDR1 MNHNY and CDR2 SVGAGI (reference sequence). CDR3 in DNA: TGTGCCAGCATTCGGCTCGGCTCCTACGAGCAGTACTTC. Its protein product is CASIRLGSYEQYF.

With respect to this clone: One end of the junction does not line up with germline, which may come from a read error. The chain employs TRBV7-9 and TRBJ2-7, with 7 bases matching TRBD1. Per germline, CDR1 SEHNR and CDR2 FQNEAQ (reference sequence). This CDR3 region has 11 residues. The CDR3 sequence: CASSHRGKQYF. In DNA form, the CDR3 reads TGCGCCAGCAGCCACAGGGGCAAGCAGTACTTC.

The V and J genes are TRBV19 and TRBJ2-7, with 13 bases matching TRBD2. Germline assignment: CDR1 LNHDA and CDR2 SQIVND (reference sequence). After removal of 6 bases from V and 3 bases from J, the junction contained 14 bases not matched to a gene. The CDR3 sequence is 18 residues long. Here the CDR3 reads CASSQRDGGLAGDYEQYF. As DNA, the CDR3 is TGTGCCAGTAGCCAACGGGACGGAGGACTAGCGGGAGACTACGAGCAGTACTTC.

The chain is built from TRBV6-1 and TRBJ1-5; a possible D gene is TRBD1 (5 bases). Germline lookup yields CDR1 MNHNS and CDR2 SASEGT. V lost 7 bases and J lost 5, with 9 bases in between. CDR3 length equals 12 residues. CDR3 protein: CASKDNHQPQHF. CDR3 in DNA: TGTGCCAGCAAGGACAACCATCAGCCCCAGCATTTT.

V usage is TRBV7-3 and J usage is TRBJ2-3; D remains ambiguous. Trimming took 2 bases from V and 6 from J, leaving 9 bases between them. Germline loops: CDR1 SGHTA, CDR2 FQGTGA. CDR3 length: 13 amino acids. The CDR3 spells CASSLSSRDTQYF. As DNA, the CDR3 is TGTGCCAGCAGCTTATCCAGCAGGGATACGCAGTATTTT.

Details on this clone: Other DNA sequences in this specimen translate into the identical CDR3. V and J are TRBV28 and TRBJ2-5; TRBD2 agrees at 7 bases. Germline CDR1 reads MDHEN; CDR2 reads SYDVKM. This CDR3 spans 15 amino acids. V was clipped by 2 bases and J by 2 bases; unmatched bases: 5. The CDR3 region is CASSLTGGGQETQYF. CDR3 in DNA: TGTGCCAGCAGTTTAACGGGAGGTGGGCAAGAGACCCAGTACTTC.

The chain couples TRBV10-1 to TRBJ1-2, with D possibly being TRBD1 (6 bases). The CDR3 is 12 residues long. V lost 9 bases and J lost 3, with 11 bases in between. CDR1 WNHNN and CDR2 SYGVQD come from the germline V gene (reference sequence). The CDR3 region is CARGGADYGYTF. The CDR3 DNA is TGCGCCAGGGGGGGGGCCGACTATGGCTACACCTTC.

The chain employs TRBV2 and TRBJ1-5; no definite D call. V gave up 1 base and J gave up 4 bases, with 14 bases separating them. This CDR3 has 16 residues. Germline values: CDR1 SNHLY, CDR2 FYNNEI. CDR3 sequence (DNA): TGTGCCAGCAGTGAAGGTACGGCTCGACCGAATCAGCCCCAGCATTTT. Protein sequence: CASSEGTARPNQPQHF.

The rearrangement links TRBV11-1 to TRBJ2-5; D is unresolved. Trimming took 3 bases from V and 5 from J, leaving 4 bases between them. The V gene's germline CDR1 is SGHAT and CDR2 FQDESV (reference sequence). The CDR3 consists of 11 residues. CDR3 sequence: CASSLRETQYF. The CDR3 bases are TGTGCCAGCAGCTTGAGGGAGACCCAGTACTTC.

The gene calls are TRBV5-1 and TRBJ1-3; 7 nucleotides match TRBD1. The V and J ends lost 4 bases and 1 base, in that order; junction bases with no gene match: 8. Germline lookup yields CDR1 SGHRS and CDR2 YFSETQ. The CDR3 is 16 residues long. CDR3 sequence (DNA): TGCGCCAGCAGCCCAGGGACAGCAGGGTCTGGAAACACCATATATTTT. Protein product: CASSPGTAGSGNTIYF.

The chain links TRBV28 to TRBJ1-5, with a possible D match to TRBD1 (6 bases). CDR3 length equals 15 residues. Deletions cut 5 bases from V and 6 bases from J, with 17 bases between. Germline V gene lookup returns CDR1 MDHEN and CDR2 SYDVKM. CDR3 region: CASSPSRGRSQPQHF. For the CDR3, the DNA is TGTGCCAGCAGTCCCTCGCGGGGGCGTTCTCAGCCCCAGCATTTT.

V gene TRBV6-5 combines with J gene TRBJ2-7, with a tentative D call TRBD2 (5 bases). There are 16 residues in the CDR3. Trimming took off 2 bases at V and 5 bases at J, with 19 bases between the two ends. Germline CDR1 MNHEY, CDR2 SVGAGI. The CDR3 coding sequence is TGTGCCAGCAGTTACGGTCTTTGGCGAACTAGTCACGAGCAGTACTTC. Translation: CASSYGLWRTSHEQYF.

J is TRBJ1-1 and V is TRBV20-1; the D is unclear. Looked up from germline, CDR1 is DFQATT and CDR2 is SNEGSKA (reference sequence). V was shortened by 8 bases and J by 11 bases, with 18 bases between the two germline ends. CDR3 length: 11 amino acids. Written as DNA, the CDR3 is TGCAGTACCCGACCGACCCACGGGGCTTTCTTT. Translating gives CSTRPTHGAFF.

This chain connects TRBV9 to TRBJ2-1, with a possible D match to TRBD1 (5 bases). CDR3 length equals 15 residues. V dropped 3 bases and J dropped 5 bases, with 15 bases sitting between them. Germline CDR1 and CDR2: SGDLS and YYNGEE. CDR3 sequence (DNA): TGTGCCAGCAGCGGCGGTTGGGGCGAGGACAATGAGCAGTTCTTC. It specifies CASSGGWGEDNEQFF. The full variable domain, with the rest looked up from reference TRBV9 and TRBJ2-1, is DSGVTQTPKHLITATGQRVTLRCSPRSGDLSVYWYQQSLDQGLQFLIQYYNGEERAKGNILERFSAQQFPDLHSELNLSSLELGDSALYFCASSGGWGEDNEQFFGPGTRLTVL.

The CDR3 is CASSSSVRGMAGANVLTF. CDR3 nucleotides: TGCGCCAGCAGCTCCAGCGTCCGGGGTATGGCTGGGGCCAACGTCCTGACTTTC. The chain is built from TRBV5-1 and TRBJ2-6; possible D gene TRBD2, 5 bases. Germline loops: CDR1 SGHRS, CDR2 YFSETQ. Trimming took 3 bases from V and 2 from J, leaving 18 bases between them. CDR3 size: 18 residues.

This clone has just a few counts. The rearrangement uses TRBV7-8 and TRBJ1-5; no clear D. The V end lost 3 bases, the J end lost 9 bases, and 18 bases lay between the germline ends. The germline V gene has CDR1 SGHVS and CDR2 FQNEAQ. The length of the CDR3 is 15 residues. Here the CDR3 reads CASSLEDGRKGPQHF. CDR3 nucleotides: TGTGCCAGCAGCTTGGAGGACGGCAGAAAAGGGCCCCAGCATTTT.

This clone has more than one count but fewer than ten. The chain uses TRBV7-3 and TRBJ2-6; D is uncertain. Germline assignment: CDR1 SGHTA and CDR2 FQGTGA. The length of the CDR3 is 16 residues. The germline V and J ends were trimmed by 2 bases and 0 bases, with 8 bases remaining between them. The DNA for the CDR3 is TGTGCCAGCAGCTTAGACCAGAGCTCTGGGGCCAACGTCCTGACTTTC. Translation: CASSLDQSSGANVLTF.

The chain couples TRBV7-6 to TRBJ2-7; 7 bases match TRBD2. Germline assignment: CDR1 SGHVS and CDR2 FNYEAQ. The CDR3 contains 16 residues. V was pared by 5 bases and J by 7 bases, with 17 bases of the junction left unmatched. The CDR3 coding sequence is TGTGCCAGCAGCCCTACGGCGGCTAGCGGCTTCGCAGAGCAGTACTTC. This encodes CASSPTAASGFAEQYF.

In its sample, this clone was seen many times. The chain joins TRBV30 to TRBJ2-5; D is uncertain. The CDR3 has 14 residues. V gave up 1 base and J gave up 7 bases, with 16 bases separating them. Germline loops: CDR1 GTSNPN, CDR2 SVGIG (reference sequence). The CDR3 here is CAWSGISEAVTQYF. The DNA for the CDR3 is TGTGCCTGGAGTGGAATCTCTGAGGCCGTGACCCAGTACTTC.

This chain uses TRBV11-2 with TRBJ2-1, with 7 positions matching TRBD2. Germline values: CDR1 SGHAT, CDR2 FQNNGV. The V gene end was trimmed by 3 bases and the J gene end by 4 bases; junction bases not matched to a gene: 9. The CDR3 covers 16 residues. CDR3 DNA sequence: TGTGCCAGCAGCTTGTCGGTGGGACTACAATACAATGAGCAGTTCTTC. It is translated as CASSLSVGLQYNEQFF. Full variable domain (rest looked up from reference TRBV11-2 and TRBJ2-1): EAGVAQSPRYKIIEKRQSVAFWCNPISGHATLYWYQQILGQGPKLLIQFQNNGVVDDSQLPKDRFSAERLKGVDSTLKIQPAKLEDSAVYLCASSLSVGLQYNEQFFGPGTRLTVL.

The chain carries TRBV7-9 and TRBJ2-2; D uncertain. Trimming pared 5 bases from V and 6 bases from J, leaving 7 bases between. CDR3 size: 12 residues. Germline V CDR1 and CDR2: SEHNR, FQNEAQ (reference sequence). CDR3 region: CASSARAGELFF. Written as DNA, the CDR3 is TGTGCCAGCAGCGCCCGCGCCGGGGAGCTGTTTTTT.

J is TRBJ2-1 and V is TRBV28; D is unresolved. Germline CDR1 reads MDHEN; CDR2 reads SYDVKM. The CDR3 extends over 16 amino acids. V shed 0 bases and J shed 4 bases, with 13 bases lying between them. This chain's CDR3 is CASSLWFRGAYNEQFF. CDR3 bases: TGTGCCAGCAGTTTATGGTTTCGCGGAGCTTACAATGAGCAGTTCTTC.

The rearrangement uses TRBV18 and TRBJ2-2, with TRBD2 identical over 10 bases. V was clipped by 3 bases and J by 5 bases; unmatched bases: 3. The CDR3 is 15 residues long. CDR1 and CDR2 from the germline V gene are KGHSH and LQKENI. CDR3 DNA: TGTGCCAGCTCACCGCCGGGACTAGCGACCGGGGAGCTGTTTTTT. Translation gives CASSPPGLATGELFF.